This record looks at one TCR beta chain sequence and its context. What antigen it recognizes has not been identified. No qualities accompany the bases; no much larger clone lies one base away. The data were obtained in a study of blood T cells in healthy people across ages (dated by TCRdb to the mid-2010s). Regarding the research as a whole: In model experiments, template switching captured about one uniquely barcoded TCR beta cDNA molecule for every two T cells. Using the same blood draw, the study looked at two additional independent replicas of 1 million unique cDNA reads for two donors, one aged 18 to 29 and the other aged 80 or older. Using deep sequencing normalized with unique cDNA molecular identifiers, the study measured how TCR beta repertoire diversity changes with age. To avoid experimental bias, donors of different ages were randomly spread across the sequencing lanes. The donors were divided into four age groups: young (average approximately 17 years), middle-aged (under 40), aged (about 60) and long-lived (roughly 82). Points the paper makes about the study in general: Compared with the aged group, the long-lived group had more naive CD4+ T cells, fewer expanded clones and increased TCR diversity, suggesting age selection. Since profiling was done on bulk unsorted PBMCs, naive and antigen-experienced compartments could not be conclusively compared. Observed TCR beta diversity per million T cells fell roughly linearly with age, and a significant reduction was already apparent by age about 36. The percentage of naive T cells measured by flow cytometry correlated strongly with observed TCR beta diversity. Estimates of total diversity based on one million sequenced T cells were regarded as lower bounds and as underestimates. Because donor CMV infection status was unknown, age-related changes in expanded clonotypes were potentially confounded.

Library preparation was by 5' RACE. Sequencing was carried out with an Illumina HiSeq 2500. A second about 7 to 12 cycle PCR used a sample-barcoded 5' primer and a J-beta primer mix. A unique molecular identifier was introduced onto each TCR beta cDNA molecule by a template-switch 5' adaptor carrying 12 random nucleotides. At least 2.5 million CDR3-containing paired-end reads were obtained from each sample. The Mint cDNA synthesis kit, primed by a TRBC-specific oligonucleotide, was used to synthesize first-strand cDNA from all RNA. Following uracil-DNA glycosylase treatment, a first 18-cycle PCR with universal primers M1SS and BC2_uni_R was performed on all cDNA. In the paper's pipeline: Each sample was normalized by randomly selecting 1 million high-quality reads, each carrying a distinct molecular identifier. Reads sharing molecular identifiers were discarded rather than binned into consensus sequences. MiTCR, with a Q25 quality threshold and the strictest error-elimination algorithm, was used for CDR3 identification, clonotype clustering and error correction. A nonparametric unseen species model with Euler transformation was used to estimate lower-bound total TCR beta diversity. The public reads were quality trimmed at Q25 with fastp and then assembled into clones with MiXCR by TCRdb, keeping productive beta chains. Each record represents a unique CDR3 protein, reported with the most common genes and DNA among its rows. It is TCRdb's table, rather than the study itself, that gives the V and J calls and clone size. The sample yields approximately 770,000 distinct CDR3 sequences; 58% were counted once. The ten largest clones take up roughly 20% of the sample.

Donors were about 36 systemically healthy Caucasian individuals from Russia aged roughly 6 to 95 years. Around 9.9 milliliters of peripheral blood were collected from each donor into EDTA-treated Vacutainer tubes. PBMCs were isolated by Ficoll-Paque density-gradient centrifugation, with at least 6 million obtained per sample. Total RNA, at least 6 micrograms per sample, was extracted from PBMCs with Trizol reagent. For every donor, flow cytometry on a PBMC aliquot measured the percentage of naive CD45RAhigh/CD27high T cells. There are 14 amino acids in the CDR3, from cysteine to phenylalanine inclusive. Here the CDR3 DNA is all that survives: 42 bases in frame from base 1. CDR1 DFQATT and CDR2 SNEGSKA were looked up in the germline V gene (reference sequence). Here V drops 4 bases and J drops 8 bases, and the junction holds 8 bases not matched to any gene.

The sequence was collected from a man in his thirties or forties in good health. Recombination joined TRBV20-1 with TRBJ2-3; 11 bases in the middle match TRBD1. Source material: blood. Here the CDR3 is given as CSANAGTGGSTQYF. Read as DNA, the sequence is TGCAGTGCTAACGCCGGGACAGGGGGTTCTACGCAGTATTTT.